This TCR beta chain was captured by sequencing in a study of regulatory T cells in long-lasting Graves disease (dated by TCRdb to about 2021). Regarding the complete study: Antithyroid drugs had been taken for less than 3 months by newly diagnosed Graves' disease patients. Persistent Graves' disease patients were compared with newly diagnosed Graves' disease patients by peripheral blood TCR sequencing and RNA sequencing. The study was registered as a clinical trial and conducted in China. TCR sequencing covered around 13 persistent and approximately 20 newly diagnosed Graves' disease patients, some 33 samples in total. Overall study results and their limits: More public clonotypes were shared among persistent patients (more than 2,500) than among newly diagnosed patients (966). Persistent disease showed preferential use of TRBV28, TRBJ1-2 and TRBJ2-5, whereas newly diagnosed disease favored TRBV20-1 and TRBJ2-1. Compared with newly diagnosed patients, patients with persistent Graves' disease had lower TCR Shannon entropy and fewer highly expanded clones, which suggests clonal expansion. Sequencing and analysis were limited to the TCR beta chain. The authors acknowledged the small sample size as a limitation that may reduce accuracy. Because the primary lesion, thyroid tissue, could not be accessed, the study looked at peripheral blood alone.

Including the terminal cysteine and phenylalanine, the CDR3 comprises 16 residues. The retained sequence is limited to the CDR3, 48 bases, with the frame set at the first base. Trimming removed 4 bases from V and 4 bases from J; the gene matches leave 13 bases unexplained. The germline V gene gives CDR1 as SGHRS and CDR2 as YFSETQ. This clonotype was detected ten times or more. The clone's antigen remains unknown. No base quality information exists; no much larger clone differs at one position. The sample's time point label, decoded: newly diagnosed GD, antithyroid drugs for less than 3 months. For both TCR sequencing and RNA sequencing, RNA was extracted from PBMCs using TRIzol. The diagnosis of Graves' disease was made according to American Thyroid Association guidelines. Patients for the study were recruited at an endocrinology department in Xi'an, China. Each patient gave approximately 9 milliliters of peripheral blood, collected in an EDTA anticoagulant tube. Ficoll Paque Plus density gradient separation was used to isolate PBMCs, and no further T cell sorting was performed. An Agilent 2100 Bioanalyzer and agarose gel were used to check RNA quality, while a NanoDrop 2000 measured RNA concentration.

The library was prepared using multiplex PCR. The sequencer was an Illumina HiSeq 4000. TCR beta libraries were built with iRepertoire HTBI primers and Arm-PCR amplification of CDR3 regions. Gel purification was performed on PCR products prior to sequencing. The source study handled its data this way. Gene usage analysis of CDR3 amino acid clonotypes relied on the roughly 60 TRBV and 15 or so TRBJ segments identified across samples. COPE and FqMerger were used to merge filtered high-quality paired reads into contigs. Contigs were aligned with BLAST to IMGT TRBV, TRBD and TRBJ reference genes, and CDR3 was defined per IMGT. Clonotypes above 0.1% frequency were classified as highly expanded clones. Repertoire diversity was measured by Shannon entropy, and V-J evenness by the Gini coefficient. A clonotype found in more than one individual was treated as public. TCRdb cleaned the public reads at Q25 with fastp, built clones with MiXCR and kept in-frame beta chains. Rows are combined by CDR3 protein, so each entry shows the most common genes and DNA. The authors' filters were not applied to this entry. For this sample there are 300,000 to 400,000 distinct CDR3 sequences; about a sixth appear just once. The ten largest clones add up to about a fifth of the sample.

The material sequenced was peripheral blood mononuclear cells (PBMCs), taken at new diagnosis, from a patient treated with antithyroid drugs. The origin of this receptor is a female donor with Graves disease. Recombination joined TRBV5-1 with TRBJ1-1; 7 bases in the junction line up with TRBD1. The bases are TGCGCCAGCAGCGGAGAAGGGGGCGCATTGGGCACTGAAGCTTTCTTT. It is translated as CASSGEGGALGTEAFF. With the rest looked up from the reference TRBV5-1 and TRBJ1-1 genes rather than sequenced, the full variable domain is KAGVTQTPRYLIKTRGQQVTLSCSPISGHRSVSWYQQTPGQGLQFLFEYFSETQRNKGNFPGRFSGRQFSNSRSEMNVSTLELGDSALYLCASSGEGGALGTEAFFGQGTRLTVV.